The 20 T cell receptor beta chains below were found in one sample sequenced in a study of human T cells and chemical hapten exposure. Time point given: patch test 1, 2 weeks after DPC sensitization. As to treatment: therapeutic diphenylcyclopropenone sensitization with weekly scalp DPC. Unseparated into fractions, whole blood served as the source from which total RNA was extracted. TCRdb fed the RACE reads into MiXCR, producing one record per CDR3 protein. The sample has more than 35,000 distinct CDR3 sequences; 5.5% to 7.5% are singletons. The sample consisted of whole blood, taken in connection with sensitization to the hapten diphenylcyclopropenone (DPC). These receptors originate from a woman aged 25 to 39 with alopecia areata. Some clones in this sample may be carry-over from other donors' samples.

V usage is TRBV7-2 and J usage is TRBJ1-1; no clear D. The germline V gene encodes CDR1 SGHTA and CDR2 FQGNSA. The CDR3 totals 11 residues. With 4 bases removed from V and 8 bases from J, the gap between germline ends came to 8 bases. CDR3 residues: CASSSRLEAFF. The CDR3 nucleotides read TGTGCCAGCAGCTCTCGACTCGAAGCTTTCTTT.

The gene calls are TRBV20-1 and TRBJ2-7; maybe TRBD2 (6 bases). The V gene's germline CDR1 is DFQATT and CDR2 SNEGSKA (reference sequence). This CDR3 has 14 residues. Trimming stripped 3 bases from V and 7 bases from J, with 19 bases between. As DNA, the CDR3 is TGCAGTGCTAGGGTAGCGGTGGGGTCCTGGGAGCAGTACTTC. Translating gives CSARVAVGSWEQYF.

This chain connects TRBV29-1 to TRBJ2-2; TRBD2 matches 7 bases. The CDR3 totals 15 residues. Germline CDR1 and CDR2: SQVTM and ANQGSEA. Trimming at V came to 5 bases and at J to 1 base, leaving 7 bases not matched to a gene. The CDR3 protein is CSVTVGRRNTGELFF. CDR3 nucleotides: TGCAGCGTTACAGTCGGGAGGAGGAACACCGGGGAGCTGTTTTTT.

The sample holds a few counts of this clonotype. The chain recombines TRBV7-9 with TRBJ2-1, with D hard to call. V lost 2 bases, J lost 1 base, and 21 bases lay in between. Germline CDR1 reads SEHNR; CDR2 reads FQNEAQ (reference sequence). This CDR3 has 19 amino acids. The CDR3: CASSLSRRFSVGSYNEQFF. The CDR3 region has the DNA TGTGCCAGCAGCTTATCTCGGCGGTTTTCGGTGGGTTCCTACAATGAGCAGTTCTTC. Complete variable domain (other parts from reference TRBV7-9 and TRBJ2-1): DTGVSQNPRHKITKRGQNVTFRCDPISEHNRLYWYRQTLGQGPEFLTYFQNEAQLEKSRLLSDRFSAERPKGSFSTLEIQRTEQGDSAMYLCASSLSRRFSVGSYNEQFFGPGTRLTVL.

The CDR3 bases are TGTGCCAGCAGTACCAGGACAGCTGAAGCTTTCTTT. The encoded protein is CASSTRTAEAFF. The gene calls are TRBV6-2 or TRBV6-3 and TRBJ1-1, with D maybe TRBD1 (6 bases). The CDR3 is made up of 12 amino acids. Trimming removed 5 bases from V and 6 bases from J, with 10 bases in between. Germline CDR1 MNHEY, CDR2 SVGEGT.

This clonotype was recorded many times. The gene calls are TRBV5-1 and TRBJ1-1, with D hard to call. Trimming removed 1 base at V and 0 bases at J, with 7 bases between. The CDR3 totals 14 residues. Germline CDR1 is SGHRS and CDR2 is YFSETQ. CDR3 residues: CASSLSGLNTEAFF. The CDR3 DNA reads TGCGCCAGCAGCTTGAGTGGTCTGAACACTGAAGCTTTCTTT.

V gene TRBV5-1 combines with J gene TRBJ2-2; D is possibly TRBD1 (5 bases). Looked up from germline, CDR1 is SGHRS and CDR2 is YFSETQ. The CDR3 totals 16 residues. Between the trimmed V and J ends, which lost 0 bases and 3 bases, there was a span of 12 bases. The CDR3 DNA reads TGCGCCAGCAGCTTGGATTGGGCAGGGCACACCGGGGAGCTGTTTTTT. Translating gives CASSLDWAGHTGELFF.

The rearrangement joins TRBV20-1 to TRBJ2-7; the D is unclear. V lost 2 bases, J lost 4 bases, and 30 bases lay in between. Germline lookup yields CDR1 DFQATT and CDR2 SNEGSKA (reference sequence). The CDR3 is 19 residues long. In DNA, the CDR3 is TGCAGTGCTAGACCCGGGTTGAGATTGAAGGGCGATGAAGCTTACGAGCAGTACTTC. Encoded protein: CSARPGLRLKGDEAYEQYF.

The chain combines TRBV27 with TRBJ2-7; D unclear. The CDR3 totals 14 residues. The V gene's germline CDR1 is MNHEY and CDR2 SMNVEV (reference sequence). Trimming cost V 2 bases and J 2 bases, with 10 bases left between them. CDR3 sequence reads: CASSLEVGTYEQYF. The CDR3 nucleotides are TGTGCCAGCAGTTTAGAGGTGGGGACCTACGAGCAGTACTTC.

This clonotype showed up many times. The chain is built from TRBV20-1 and TRBJ1-3, with D unresolved. This CDR3 comprises 15 residues. Germline V gene lookup returns CDR1 DFQATT and CDR2 SNEGSKA (reference sequence). The V end was cut by 1 base, the J end by 2 bases, with 12 bases between. CDR3 protein: CSARGTLEPGNTIYF. The DNA of the CDR3 is TGCAGTGCTAGAGGGACCCTGGAACCTGGAAACACCATATATTTT.

This clonotype has a count of ten or more. The J gene is TRBJ2-3, the V gene TRBV7-2; 10 bases map to TRBD2. The CDR3 is 18 amino acids. Per germline, CDR1 SGHTA and CDR2 FQGNSA. With 0 bases clipped from V and 1 base from J, the junction kept 7 bases outside the gene matches. The CDR3: CASSLASFSGGRTDTQYF. The CDR3 DNA is TGTGCCAGCAGCTTAGCCTCGTTTAGCGGGGGGCGCACAGATACGCAGTATTTT. The whole variable domain, remainder taken from reference TRBV7-2 and TRBJ2-3, is GAGVSQSPSNKVTEKGKDVELRCDPISGHTALYWYRQSLGQGLEFLIYFQGNSAPDKSGLPSDRFSAERTGGSVSTLTIQRTQQEDSAVYLCASSLASFSGGRTDTQYFGPGTRLTVL.

The chain is built from TRBV3-1 and TRBJ2-1; D is unresolved. The germline CDR1 and CDR2 sequences are LGHDT and YNNKEL (reference sequence). This CDR3 has 17 amino acids. Trimming took off 0 bases at V and 4 bases at J, with 16 bases between the two ends. The CDR3 sequence: CASSQDLFGPGYNEQFF. DNA of the CDR3: TGTGCCAGCAGCCAAGATCTCTTTGGTCCAGGATACAATGAGCAGTTCTTC.

This clonotype came up a few times. The chain carries TRBV6-6 and TRBJ1-2; TRBD1 matches at 9 bases. With V trimmed by 7 bases and J by 8 bases, 11 bases remained unmatched. Germline-derived CDR1 and CDR2 are MNHNY and SVGAGI (reference sequence). This CDR3 contains 14 residues. The CDR3 here is CASNPSGTGKGYTF. CDR3 DNA: TGTGCCAGCAATCCATCCGGGACAGGGAAAGGCTACACCTTC.

This clonotype was recorded once. One end of the junction is discordant with germline, which a read error may explain. The chain links TRBV12-3 or TRBV12-4 to TRBJ1-5, with 7 nucleotides matching TRBD1. This CDR3 is built from 15 residues. The DNA for the CDR3 is TGTGCCAGCAGCCAACAGGGGTATAGCAATCAGCTCCAGCATTTT. This translates into CASSQQGYSNQLQHF.

This clonotype was observed many times. The chain is built from TRBV14 and TRBJ1-5; D call uncertain. The V gene's germline CDR1 is SGHDN and CDR2 FVKESK. Deletions cut 1 base from V and 7 bases from J, with 5 bases between. The CDR3 is made up of 12 amino acids. Here the CDR3 reads CASSQVSQPQHF. The CDR3 region has the DNA TGTGCCAGCAGCCAAGTGAGCCAGCCCCAGCATTTT.

On this clonotype itself: Its ends do not fully match the called genes, so a read error is possible. The genes are TRBV15 and TRBJ2-3; 10 bases match TRBD2. The CDR3 is 12 amino acids. The germline CDR1 and CDR2 sequences are LNHNV and YYDKDF (reference sequence). CDR3 region: CATSLVAGGLFF. The CDR3 nucleotides read TGTGCCACCAGCCTTGTAGCGGGGGGCCTCTTTTTT.

Many counts were recorded for this clonotype. The chain combines TRBV19 with TRBJ1-5; the match to TRBD1 covers 9 bases. Germline V gives CDR1 LNHDA, CDR2 SQIVND (reference sequence). V was clipped by 9 bases and J by 5 bases; unmatched bases: 11. The CDR3 has 15 amino acids. The CDR3 loop reads CASQTGTGSYQPQHF. The CDR3, as DNA: TGTGCCAGCCAAACCGGGACAGGGAGTTATCAGCCCCAGCATTTT.

The chain uses TRBV21-1 and TRBJ1-2; the listed D gene, TRBD1, was not tested against the DNA. TRBV21-1 is a documented pseudogene. CDR3 size: 13 residues. This CDR3 reads CASSPRTVYGYTF. The CDR3 DNA reads as TGTGCCAGCAGCCCCCGGACGGTCTATGGCTACACCTTC.

This chain uses TRBV11-3 with TRBJ2-5, with D perhaps TRBD1 (6 bases). The CDR3 runs 13 residues. Between the trimmed V and J ends, which lost 1 base and 5 bases, there was a span of 8 bases. Germline lookup yields CDR1 SGHNT and CDR2 YENEEA. The chain's CDR3 is CASSLGQAETQYF. In DNA, the CDR3 is TGTGCCAGCAGCTTAGGACAGGCCGAGACCCAGTACTTC.

The V and J genes are TRBV20-1 and TRBJ2-2; D assignment may be TRBD1 or TRBD2 (5 bases each). Between the trimmed V and J ends, which lost 2 bases and 4 bases, there was a span of 17 bases. The CDR3 runs to 16 residues. The germline gives CDR1 DFQATT, CDR2 SNEGSKA (reference sequence). As DNA, the CDR3 is TGCAGTGCTAGATCTCGCCGGGGCCGTGGCACCGGGGAGCTGTTTTTT. As protein: CSARSRRGRGTGELFF.